The 10 T cell receptor beta chains given below trace back to one sample, sequenced in a study of a mutant IDH1 vaccine in newly diagnosed glioma (dated by TCRdb to the early 2020s). No antigen has been assigned to these receptors. The sample's time point label, in plain terms: week 47, end of study. Each vaccine dose was 300 ug of a 20-mer mutant IDH1 peptide in Montanide, given subcutaneously with topical imiquimod. Library preparation was by the immunoSEQ multiplex PCR assay. Not all clones reach the TCRdb copy of this immuneACCESS table, which keeps in-frame sequences only. Checked studies attribute under half of the gap to unresolved V genes and leave the rest unexplained. In this sample the table shows tens of thousands of clones, around 85% of which occur a single time. Jointly, the top ten make up roughly 4.3% of the sample. The sequencing used PBMCs, collected from a glioma patient whose treatment included an IDH1 peptide vaccine. Every receptor here comes from a woman younger than 45 with glioma. Some clones in this sample may be carry-over from other donors' samples.

This sequence joins TRBV28 and TRBJ1-1; tentative D call: TRBD1 (6 bases). In germline, CDR1 is MDHEN, CDR2 SYDVKM. This CDR3 is built from 20 residues. V was shortened by 3 bases and J by 3 bases, with 29 bases between the two germline ends. The CDR3 DNA reads as TGTGCCAGCAGTTTTCCCCGGGAGATTCGGGGGGGGCAAGATCACACTGAAGCTTTCTTT. Its translation: CASSFPREIRGGQDHTEAFF.

The genes are TRBV5-1 and TRBJ1-1; D uncertain. The germline V gene has CDR1 SGHRS and CDR2 YFSETQ. V was pared by 5 bases and J by 5 bases, with 10 bases between. This CDR3 region has 12 residues. CDR3 in DNA: TGCGCCAGCAGTAAGAGGGAAACTGAAGCTTTCTTT. This encodes CASSKRETEAFF.

The genes are TRBV9 and TRBJ2-7; D is ambiguous. V was cut by 0 bases and J by 5 bases, with 12 bases left in between. This CDR3 comprises 14 residues. The V gene's germline CDR1 is SGDLS and CDR2 YYNGEE. CDR3 coding DNA: TGTGCCAGCAGCGTAGACACCCCGGGCAACGAGCAGTACTTC. It is translated as CASSVDTPGNEQYF.

This rearrangement joins TRBV6-6 to TRBJ2-2; 9 bases fit TRBD2. J was trimmed by 7 bases and V by 10 bases; bases with no gene match: 13. CDR3 length equals 15 residues. The germline gives CDR1 MNHNY, CDR2 SVGAGI (reference sequence). As DNA, the CDR3 is TGTGCCACCCCCCGGGGGCGGGAGGGTGTCGGGGAGCTGTTTTTT. Protein: CATPRGREGVGELFF.

The chain has TRBV10-3 and TRBJ1-3; D remains unclear. The V gene's germline CDR1 is ENHRY and CDR2 SYGVKD. The CDR3 extends over 14 amino acids. Trimming left V 3 bases short and J 0 bases short, with 6 bases between. The CDR3, as DNA: TGTGCCATCAGTGACGGCAGCTCTGGAAACACCATATATTTT. Translating gives CAISDGSSGNTIYF.

The chain links TRBV5-1 to TRBJ2-7; D is perhaps TRBD1 or TRBD2 (5 bases each). Trimming took off 4 bases at V and 1 base at J, with 9 bases between the two ends. The CDR3 consists of 13 residues. Germline lookup yields CDR1 SGHRS and CDR2 YFSETQ. The CDR3 loop is CASSRDASYEQYF. The CDR3 DNA follows: TGCGCCAGCAGCCGGGACGCGTCCTACGAGCAGTACTTC. Supplemented by reference TRBV5-1 and TRBJ2-7, the full variable domain reads KAGVTQTPRYLIKTRGQQVTLSCSPISGHRSVSWYQQTPGQGLQFLFEYFSETQRNKGNFPGRFSGRQFSNSRSEMNVSTLELGDSALYLCASSRDASYEQYFGPGTRLTVT.

This rearrangement joins TRBV7-2 to TRBJ2-7; 9 bases line up with TRBD2. CDR1 and CDR2 (germline): SGHTA, FQGNSA. The CDR3 runs 16 residues. V shed 3 bases, J shed 0 bases, and the junction held 6 bases outside the gene matches. CDR3 loop: CASSLAAGGLSYEQYF. CDR3 in DNA: TGTGCCAGCAGCTTGGCAGCGGGAGGCCTCTCCTACGAGCAGTACTTC.

V gene TRBV7-9 combines with J gene TRBJ2-1, with D maybe TRBD1 (5 bases). In germline, CDR1 is SEHNR, CDR2 FQNEAQ (reference sequence). V was shortened by 2 bases and J by 2 bases, with 10 bases between the two germline ends. The CDR3 has 15 residues. CDR3 DNA: TGTGCCAGCAGCTTAAGCCAGGGTACCTACAATGAGCAGTTCTTC. Translated, it gives CASSLSQGTYNEQFF.

The chain employs TRBV7-2 and TRBJ2-5; TRBD2 matches 14 bases. The CDR3 sequence is 16 residues long. The J segment lost 1 base and the V segment lost 5 bases, leaving 3 bases of the junction unmatched. The germline gives CDR1 SGHTA, CDR2 FQGNSA. CDR3: CASSQGLAGGQETQYF. The CDR3 DNA is TGTGCCAGCAGCCAAGGACTAGCGGGAGGCCAAGAGACCCAGTACTTC.

This chain connects TRBV5-1 to TRBJ2-5, with 12 bases that match TRBD2. V lost 1 base and J lost 4; bases outside the gene matches: 2. Looked up from germline, CDR1 is SGHRS and CDR2 is YFSETQ. The CDR3 length is 15 residues. The CDR3 nucleotides are TGCGCCAGCAGCTTGTCTAGCGGGAGGGGAGAGACCCAGTACTTC. Amino acids: CASSLSSGRGETQYF. Filled out from reference TRBV5-1 and TRBJ2-5, the complete variable domain reads KAGVTQTPRYLIKTRGQQVTLSCSPISGHRSVSWYQQTPGQGLQFLFEYFSETQRNKGNFPGRFSGRQFSNSRSEMNVSTLELGDSALYLCASSLSSGRGETQYFGPGTRLLVL.